The source of this TCR beta chain is a study of vaccination effects on CD4 cells after COVID-19. Study-wide context: Either the mRNA-1273 or the BNT162b2 vaccine was given to participants as two doses. A couple of convalescent pre-vaccine samples were taken 142 and 148 days post-diagnosis. Overall study findings and caveats: Early post-infection timepoints were absent, and convalescent patients were few.

To note about this clone: Its antigen is still unknown.

With the ViraFEST assay, the study expanded antigen-specific CD4+ T cells using viral peptide pools, then sequenced them. Cultured cells yielded isolated CD4+ T cells after nine to ten days. This individual tested PCR-positive for SARS-CoV-2 infection between March and December 2020. Serving as negative control culture was an HIV-1 Nef peptide pool. Clones were read by immunoSEQ multiplex PCR, and TCRdb kept only the in-frame ones, dropping some. The sample gives more than 45,000 clones, more than 75% of which show up once; around 5.5% is in the top ten. The CDR3 has 12 residues. The germline V gene has CDR1 GTSNPN and CDR2 SVGIG (reference sequence). Trimming removed 5 bases at V and 4 bases at J, with 11 bases between.

The sample consisted of CD4+ T cells from PBMCs cultured with HIV peptides, taken before COVID-19 vaccination. Specified subset: HIV-1 Nef peptide pool negative control/reference culture. The sequence came from a human donor who had a prior SARS-CoV-2 infection. J is TRBJ1-2 and V is TRBV30; perhaps TRBD1 as D (6 bases). The CDR3 DNA reads TGTGCCTGGTCGACAGGAAGCTATGGCTACACCTTC. It yields the protein CAWSTGSYGYTF.